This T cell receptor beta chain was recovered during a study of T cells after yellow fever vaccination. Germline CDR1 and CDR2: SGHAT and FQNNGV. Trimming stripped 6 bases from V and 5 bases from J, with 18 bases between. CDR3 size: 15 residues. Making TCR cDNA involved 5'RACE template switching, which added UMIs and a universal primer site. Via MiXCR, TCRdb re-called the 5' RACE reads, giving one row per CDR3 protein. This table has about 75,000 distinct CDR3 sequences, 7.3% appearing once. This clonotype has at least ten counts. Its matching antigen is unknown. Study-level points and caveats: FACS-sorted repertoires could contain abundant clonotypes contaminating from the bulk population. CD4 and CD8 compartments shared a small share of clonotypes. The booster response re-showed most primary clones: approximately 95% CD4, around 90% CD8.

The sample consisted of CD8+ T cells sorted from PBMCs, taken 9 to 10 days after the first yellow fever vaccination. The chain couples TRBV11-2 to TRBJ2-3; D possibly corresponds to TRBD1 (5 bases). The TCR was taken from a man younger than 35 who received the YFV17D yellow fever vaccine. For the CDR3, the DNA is TGTGCCAGCAGGGCTACCAGTTGGGGCCTAGATACGCAGTATTTT. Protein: CASRATSWGLDTQYF.